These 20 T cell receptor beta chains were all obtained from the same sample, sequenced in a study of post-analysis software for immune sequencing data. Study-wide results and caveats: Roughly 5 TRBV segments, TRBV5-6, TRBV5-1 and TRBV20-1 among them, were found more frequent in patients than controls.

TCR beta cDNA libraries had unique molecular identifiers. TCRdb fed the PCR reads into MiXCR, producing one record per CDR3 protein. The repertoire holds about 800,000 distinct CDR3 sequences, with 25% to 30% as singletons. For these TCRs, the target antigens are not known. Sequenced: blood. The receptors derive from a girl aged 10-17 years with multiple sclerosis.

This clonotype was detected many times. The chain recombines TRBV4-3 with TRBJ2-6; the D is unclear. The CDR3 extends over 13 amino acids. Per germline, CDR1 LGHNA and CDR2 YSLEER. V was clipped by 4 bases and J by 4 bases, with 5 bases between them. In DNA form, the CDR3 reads TGCGCCAGCAGCCTGGTGGGGGCCAACGTCCTGACTTTC. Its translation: CASSLVGANVLTF.

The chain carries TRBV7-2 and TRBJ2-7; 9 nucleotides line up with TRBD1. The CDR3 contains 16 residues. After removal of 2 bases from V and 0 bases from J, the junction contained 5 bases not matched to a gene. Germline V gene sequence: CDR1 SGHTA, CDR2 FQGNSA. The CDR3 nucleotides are TGTGCCAGCAGCTTAACAGGGGGCCCCCTCTCCTACGAGCAGTACTTC. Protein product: CASSLTGGPLSYEQYF.

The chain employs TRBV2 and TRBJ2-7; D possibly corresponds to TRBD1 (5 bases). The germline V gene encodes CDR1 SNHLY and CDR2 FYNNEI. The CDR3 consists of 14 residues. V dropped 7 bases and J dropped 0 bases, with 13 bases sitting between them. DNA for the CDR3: TGTGCCAGCAAAATTGAACAGGACTCCTACGAGCAGTACTTC. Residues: CASKIEQDSYEQYF. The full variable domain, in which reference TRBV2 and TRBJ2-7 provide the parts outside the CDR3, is EPEVTQTPSHQVTQMGQEVILRCVPISNHLYFYWYRQILGQKVEFLVSFYNNEISEKSEIFDDQFSVERPDGSNFTLKIRSTKLEDSAMYFCASKIEQDSYEQYFGPGTRLTVT.

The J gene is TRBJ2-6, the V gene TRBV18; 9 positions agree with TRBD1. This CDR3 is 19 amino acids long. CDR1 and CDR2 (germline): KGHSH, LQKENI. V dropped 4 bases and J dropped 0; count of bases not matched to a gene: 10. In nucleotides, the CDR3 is TGTGCCAGCTCACTACTTGTCCCGGGACAGGGCTCTGGGGCCAACGTCCTGACTTTC. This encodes CASSLLVPGQGSGANVLTF.

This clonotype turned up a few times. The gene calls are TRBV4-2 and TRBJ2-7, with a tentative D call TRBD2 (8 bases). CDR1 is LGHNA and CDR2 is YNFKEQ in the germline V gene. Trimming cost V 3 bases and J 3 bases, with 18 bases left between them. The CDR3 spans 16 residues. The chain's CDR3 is CASSQGSGTVGYEQYF. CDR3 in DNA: TGTGCCAGCAGCCAGGGTAGCGGGACAGTTGGCTACGAGCAGTACTTC.

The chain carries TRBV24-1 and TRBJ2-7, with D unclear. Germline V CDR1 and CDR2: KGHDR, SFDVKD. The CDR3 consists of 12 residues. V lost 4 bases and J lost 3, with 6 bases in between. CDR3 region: CATSETGYEQYF. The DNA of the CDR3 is TGTGCCACCAGTGAGACGGGCTACGAGCAGTACTTC.

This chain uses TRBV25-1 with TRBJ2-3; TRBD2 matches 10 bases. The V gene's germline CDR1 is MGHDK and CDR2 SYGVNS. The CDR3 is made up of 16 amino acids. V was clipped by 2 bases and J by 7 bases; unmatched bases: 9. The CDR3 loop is CASSERYSGRTYTQYF. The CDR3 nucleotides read TGTGCCAGCAGTGAACGCTATAGCGGGAGGACCTATACGCAGTATTTT.

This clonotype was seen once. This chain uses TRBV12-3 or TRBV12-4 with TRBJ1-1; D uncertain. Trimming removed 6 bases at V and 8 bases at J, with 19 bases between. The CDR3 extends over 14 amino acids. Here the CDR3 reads CASRTSSLWGEAFF. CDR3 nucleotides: TGTGCCAGCAGAACTTCCTCATTGTGGGGAGAAGCTTTCTTT.

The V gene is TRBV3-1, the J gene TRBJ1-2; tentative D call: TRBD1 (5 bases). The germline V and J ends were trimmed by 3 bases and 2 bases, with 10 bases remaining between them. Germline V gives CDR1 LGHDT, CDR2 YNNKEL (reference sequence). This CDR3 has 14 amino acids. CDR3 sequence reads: CASSQGPINYGYTF. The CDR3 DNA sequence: TGTGCCAGCAGCCAGGGGCCCATCAACTATGGCTACACCTTC.

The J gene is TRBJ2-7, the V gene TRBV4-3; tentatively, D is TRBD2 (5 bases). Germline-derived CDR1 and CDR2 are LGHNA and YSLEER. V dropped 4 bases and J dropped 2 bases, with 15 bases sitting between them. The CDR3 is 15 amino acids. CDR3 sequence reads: CASSPRVVGAYEQYF. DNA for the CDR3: TGCGCCAGCAGCCCTCGGGTAGTGGGAGCCTACGAGCAGTACTTC.

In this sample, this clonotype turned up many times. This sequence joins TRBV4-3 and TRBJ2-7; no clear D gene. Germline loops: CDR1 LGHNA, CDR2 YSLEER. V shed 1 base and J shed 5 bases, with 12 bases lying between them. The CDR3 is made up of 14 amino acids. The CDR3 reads CASSQVVGRNEQYF. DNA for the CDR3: TGCGCCAGCAGCCAAGTAGTGGGCAGAAACGAGCAGTACTTC.

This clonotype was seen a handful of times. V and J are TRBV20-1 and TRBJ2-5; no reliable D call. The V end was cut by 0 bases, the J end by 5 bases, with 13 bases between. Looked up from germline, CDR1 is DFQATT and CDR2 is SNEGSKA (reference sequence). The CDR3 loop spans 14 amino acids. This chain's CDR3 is CSARDLGSWETQYF. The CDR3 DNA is TGCAGTGCTAGAGATTTGGGCAGTTGGGAGACCCAGTACTTC.

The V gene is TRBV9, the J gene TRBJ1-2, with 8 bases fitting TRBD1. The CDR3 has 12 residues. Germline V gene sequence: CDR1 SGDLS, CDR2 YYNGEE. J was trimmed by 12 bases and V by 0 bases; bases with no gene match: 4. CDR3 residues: CASSVGGQANTF. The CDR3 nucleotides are TGTGCCAGCAGCGTAGGGGGACAGGCGAACACCTTC.

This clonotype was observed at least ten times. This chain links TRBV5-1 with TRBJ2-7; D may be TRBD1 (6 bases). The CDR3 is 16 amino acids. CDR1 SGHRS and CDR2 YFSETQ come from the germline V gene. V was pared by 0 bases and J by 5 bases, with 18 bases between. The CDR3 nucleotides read TGCGCCAGCAGCTTGGGCGTCCAGGTGGGGGCCCACGAGCAGTACTTC. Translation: CASSLGVQVGAHEQYF.

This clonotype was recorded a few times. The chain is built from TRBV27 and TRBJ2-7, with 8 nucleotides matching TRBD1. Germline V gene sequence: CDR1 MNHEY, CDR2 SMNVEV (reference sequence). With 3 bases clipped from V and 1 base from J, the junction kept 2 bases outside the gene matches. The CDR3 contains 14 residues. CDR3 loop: CASSFRQGSYEQYF. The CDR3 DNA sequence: TGTGCCAGCAGTTTTAGACAGGGGTCCTACGAGCAGTACTTC.

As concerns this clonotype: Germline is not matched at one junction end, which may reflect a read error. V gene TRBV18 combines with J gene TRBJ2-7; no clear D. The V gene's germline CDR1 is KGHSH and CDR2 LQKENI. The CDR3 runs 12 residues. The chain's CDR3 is CASTPGTYEQYF. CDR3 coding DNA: TGTGCCAGCACACCTGGGACCTACGAGCAGTACTTC.

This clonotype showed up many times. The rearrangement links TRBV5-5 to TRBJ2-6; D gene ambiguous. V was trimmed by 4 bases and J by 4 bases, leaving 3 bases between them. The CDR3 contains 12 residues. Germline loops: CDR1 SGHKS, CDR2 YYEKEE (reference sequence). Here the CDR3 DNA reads TGTGCCAGCAGCCTCGGGGCCAACGTCCTGACTTTC. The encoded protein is CASSLGANVLTF.

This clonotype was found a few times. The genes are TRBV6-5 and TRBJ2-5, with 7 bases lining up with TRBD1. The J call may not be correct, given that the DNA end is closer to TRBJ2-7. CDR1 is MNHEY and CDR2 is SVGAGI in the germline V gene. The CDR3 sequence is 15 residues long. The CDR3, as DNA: TGTGCCAGCAGTTACTCGAACAGGGGTAGTTACGAGCAGTACTTC. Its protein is CASSYSNRGSYEQYF.

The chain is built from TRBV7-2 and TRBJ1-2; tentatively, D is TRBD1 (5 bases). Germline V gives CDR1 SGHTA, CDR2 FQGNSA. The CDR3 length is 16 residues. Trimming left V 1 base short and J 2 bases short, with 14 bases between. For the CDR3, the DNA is TGTGCCAGCAGCTTAGATGGGGCTAAAGGGAACTATGGCTACACCTTC. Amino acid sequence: CASSLDGAKGNYGYTF.

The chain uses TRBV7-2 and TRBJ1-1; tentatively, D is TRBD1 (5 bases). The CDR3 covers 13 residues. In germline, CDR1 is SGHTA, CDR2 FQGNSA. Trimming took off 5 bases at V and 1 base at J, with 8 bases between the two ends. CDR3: CASSRQSNTEAFF. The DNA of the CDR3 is TGTGCCAGCAGCCGACAGTCGAACACTGAAGCTTTCTTT. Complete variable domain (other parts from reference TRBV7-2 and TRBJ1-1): GAGVSQSPSNKVTEKGKDVELRCDPISGHTALYWYRQSLGQGLEFLIYFQGNSAPDKSGLPSDRFSAERTGGSVSTLTIQRTQQEDSAVYLCASSRQSNTEAFFGQGTRLTVV.